This T cell receptor (beta chain) derives from a study of T cells in Graves' hyperthyroidism and ophthalmopathy (dated by TCRdb to between 2018 and 2021). In terms of the full investigation: Peripheral blood samples were taken at initial diagnosis, before any treatment was given. Prospective prediction of ophthalmopathy was tested in an independent validation cohort of about 19 hyperthyroidism patients and some 17 patients who later progressed to ophthalmopathy. The 75 to 100 discovery patients were divided at random into training and test sets in a 7:3 ratio. Thyroid tissue and blood T-cell repertoires from several Graves' hyperthyroidism patients were also compared in the study. To identify distinguishing TCR V-J signatures, a discovery cohort of some 100 patients was used, comprising some 45 with Graves' ophthalmopathy and around 57 with stable Graves' hyperthyroidism. After sampling, hyperthyroidism patients received methimazole starting at 30 mg daily, and ophthalmopathy patients received high-dose intravenous methylprednisolone. The paper describes TCR Vbeta CDR3 sequencing of 135 peripheral blood samples, made up of 43 ophthalmopathy patients, more than 70 hyperthyroidism patients and roughly 17 progressor patients. Study-wide findings and limitations: Ophthalmopathy was separated from stable hyperthyroidism by a 13 V-J signature model, with just over 85% sensitivity and about 84% specificity obtained in cross-validation and 80%/75% obtained in testing. In validation, the model predicted progression to ophthalmopathy a median of about 6.8 months before onset, with 65% to 71% sensitivity and roughly 72% specificity. Most expanded thyroid clonotypes (frequency above 0.001) were also detected in blood, suggesting blood repertoires may reflect thyroid immune responses. No statistical method was used to set the sample size in advance, and investigators knew the group allocation.

The germline V gene encodes CDR1 SGHAT and CDR2 FQNNGV. V lost 0 bases and J lost 1 base, and the count of bases not matched to a germline gene is 6. From its cysteine to its phenylalanine, the CDR3 spans 17 amino acids. Only the CDR3 region is kept as DNA, spanning 51 bases read in frame from base 1. Moderately to severely active disease, a Clinical Activity Score of at least 3, a NOSPECS grade of at least 4, and a duration under 3 months were present in ophthalmopathy patients. Exclusion was applied to patients with uncontrolled infections, other autoimmune diseases, pregnancy or lactation. Diagnoses were based on clinical symptoms, serum thyroxine and TRAb, thyroid ultrasound and orbital computed tomography. Ficoll-Paque density gradient centrifugation was used to isolate PBMCs from around 9.1 ml of fresh peripheral blood. Total RNA was extracted with Trizol reagent, and quality was checked on an Agilent 2100 Bioanalyzer.

Amplification of TCR beta CDR3 regions was carried out from RNA transcripts. The TCR CDR3 was subjected to a first round of RT-PCR using the HTBI primer set and the Qiagen OneStep RT-PCR kit. The libraries were constructed in a second round of multiplex PCR and then size-selected and purified. The libraries were sequenced on an Illumina HiSeq2000 using paired-end 100 bp reads. As for the original processing: SOAPnuke was used to process the raw data, removing reads that contained adapters or uncalled bases, had a mean Phred below 15, or lacked an exact match to the constant primer or identifier. COPE v1.2.5 was used to merge high-quality paired reads, and clonotypes were defined as unique nucleotide sequences. Clonotypes were aligned to IMGT TRBV, TRBD and TRBJ reference segments using MiTCR v1.1. Analysis was restricted to V-J combinations with a frequency above 0.0001, which covered roughly 99% of repertoires. A TCS score was defined as the ratio of F50 (clonal expansion) to E x V (chaos), with BLOSUM62-based TCRdist applied between CDR3 peptides within each V-J. Welch's t-statistics and random forest reduced roughly 540 V-J features to 13, which were used in a naive Bayes classifier (R e1071). TCRdb trimmed public reads at Q25 via fastp, called clones via MiXCR and kept in-frame beta chains. Duplicate CDR3 protein sequences are folded into a single record with the most common DNA and genes. The authors' filters were not applied to this entry. The sample table contains around 250,000 distinct CDR3 sequences; only one count was recorded for around 26% of them. About a third of the sample goes to the ten largest clones.

On this clonotype itself: Its antigen remains undetermined. Base qualities are not at hand, and no much larger clone is one base apart.

The chain uses TRBV11-2 and TRBJ2-5, and TRBD2 aligns with 9 junction nucleotides. The TCR originated in a woman aged 40 to 49 with Graves' ophthalmopathy. The sequencing sample was made of blood. CDR3 protein: CASSLDLREGPQETQYF. Here is the DNA: TGTGCCAGCAGCTTAGACCTGCGGGAGGGCCCCCAAGAGACCCAGTACTTC.